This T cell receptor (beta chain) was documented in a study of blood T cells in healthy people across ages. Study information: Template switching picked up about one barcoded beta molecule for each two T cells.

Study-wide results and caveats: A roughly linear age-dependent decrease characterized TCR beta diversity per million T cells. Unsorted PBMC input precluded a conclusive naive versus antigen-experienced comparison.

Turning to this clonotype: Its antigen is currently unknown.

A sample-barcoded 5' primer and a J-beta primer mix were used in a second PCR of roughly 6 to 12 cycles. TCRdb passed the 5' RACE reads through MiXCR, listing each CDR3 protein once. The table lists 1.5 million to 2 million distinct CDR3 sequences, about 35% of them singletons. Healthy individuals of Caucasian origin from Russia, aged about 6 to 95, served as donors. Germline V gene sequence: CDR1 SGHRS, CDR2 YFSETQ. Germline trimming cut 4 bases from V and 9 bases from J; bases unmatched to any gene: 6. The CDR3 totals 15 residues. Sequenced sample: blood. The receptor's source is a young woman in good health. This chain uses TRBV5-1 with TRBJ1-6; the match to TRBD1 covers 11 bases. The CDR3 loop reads CASSPAGTGGSPLHF. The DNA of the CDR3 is TGCGCCAGCAGCCCTGCCGGGACAGGGGGTTCACCCCTCCACTTT.